A selection of T cell receptor beta chains follows, all from one sample in a study of human T cells and chemical hapten exposure. Each CDR3 protein gets one entry after TCRdb re-called the RACE reads with MiXCR. The profile shows 360,000 or so distinct CDR3 sequences, nearly 6.5% of them singletons. Material: whole blood, obtained in connection with sensitization to the hapten diphenylcyclopropenone (DPC). These receptors were collected from a woman aged 18-29 years with alopecia areata. Some clones in this sample may be carry-over from other donors' samples. Each CDR3 is given with its conserved first and last residue. Each record gives: V gene, D gene, CDR3 protein. The D gene is left open where the match is weak.

>TRBV20-1|TRBD2
CSARDLAGALYEQYF
>TRBV12-3/TRBV12-4|-
CASSFWGGNQPQHF
>TRBV15|-
CATSVHRADQPQHF
>TRBV6-2/TRBV6-3|TRBD1
CASSAGTGHAYEQYF
>TRBV20-1|-
CSARRDLTKNIQYF
>TRBV28|-
CASTVGDTANSPLHF
>TRBV29-1|TRBD1
CSVVRDSSFLGRGAF
>TRBV3-1|-
CASSQGRVGLSSKEQYF
>TRBV5-1|-
CASREAETQYF
>TRBV12-5|-
CASGLIGDQPQHF
>TRBV28|TRBD1
CASSLWGQTYNEQFF
>TRBV3-1|-
CASSPRGGRSDTQYF
>TRBV18|-
CASSPRQALHTEAFF
>TRBV14|-
CASSQGGVGYGYTF
>TRBV6-6|-
CASSYTTTQETQYF
>TRBV4-2|-
CASSQGPTGYEQYF
>TRBV6-2/TRBV6-3|-
CASSPATGVNYGYTF
>TRBV7-9|TRBD1
CASSTKDRVAGELFF
>TRBV11-2|-
CASSLWDTYEQYF
>TRBV10-3|-
CAIAGQTYEQYF
>TRBV6-2/TRBV6-3|TRBD1
CASRESGQGNQPQHF
>TRBV18|-
CASSQLPGSTDTQYF